This T cell receptor (beta chain) came from a study of PD-L1 blockade in urothelial cancer. This clone turned up a few times. One junction end disagrees with the germline gene, perhaps due to a read error. The repertoire was sequenced with immunoSEQ multiplex PCR; TCRdb's copy has only in-frame clones and lacks some. Of around 100,000 clones listed, around 86% are singletons. Time point described: pretreatment peripheral blood. The material sequenced was PBMCs, taken around atezolizumab (anti-PD-L1) treatment. The sequence derives from a man aged 55 to 70 with urothelial cancer.

CDR3 nucleotide sequence: TGTGCTAGCAGCTCCTCGGGTTACAATGAGCAGTTCTTC. Its protein is CASSSSGYNEQFF. The chain couples TRBV7-7 to TRBJ2-1; D unclear. The germline CDR1 and CDR2 sequences are SSHAT and FNYEAQ (reference sequence). The CDR3 has 13 amino acids.